The T cell receptor (beta chain) described here comes from a study of control samples from healthy donors and cancer patients. The table came from immunoSEQ multiplex PCR; TCRdb's copy has only in-frame clones and leaves some out. The data show over 100,000 clones, with 90% seen just once and roughly 4.4% held by the top ten. CDR1 and CDR2 from the germline V gene are GTSNPN and SVGIG (reference sequence). The V segment lost 3 bases and the J segment 0 bases; nucleotides outside the gene matches: 6. The CDR3 length is 16 residues. This receptor was taken from a human donor in good health. The donor label of this sample is uncertain. V is TRBV30 and J is TRBJ2-2; TRBD2 aligns across 8 bases. Source material: blood. CDR3 bases: TGTGCCTGGAGCTCCGTTAGCGGGGCGAACACCGGGGAGCTGTTTTTT. Translation gives CAWSSVSGANTGELFF.